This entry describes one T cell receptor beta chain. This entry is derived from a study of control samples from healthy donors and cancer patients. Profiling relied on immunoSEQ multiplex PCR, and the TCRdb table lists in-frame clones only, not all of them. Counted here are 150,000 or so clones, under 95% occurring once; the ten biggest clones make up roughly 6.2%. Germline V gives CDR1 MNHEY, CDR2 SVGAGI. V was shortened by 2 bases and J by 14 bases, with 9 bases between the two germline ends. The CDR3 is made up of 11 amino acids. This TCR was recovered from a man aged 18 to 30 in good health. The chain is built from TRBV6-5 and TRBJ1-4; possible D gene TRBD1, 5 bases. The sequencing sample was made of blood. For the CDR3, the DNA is TGTGCCAGCAGTTACGGGGGGAGGCTGTTTTTT. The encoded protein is CASSYGGRLFF.